The rows below give T cell receptor beta chains drawn from one sample of a study of OX40 agonist ivuxolimab in advanced cancers. Using immunoSEQ multiplex PCR, the repertoire was profiled, and TCRdb retains in-frame clones only, with some absent. The table includes tens of thousands of clones, about 82% detected once. The specimen comprised CD4+ or CD8+ T cells sorted from blood, sampled in a trial of the OX40 agonist ivuxolimab. Receptors originate from an adult with an advanced solid tumor such as melanoma, head and neck, liver or kidney cancer. The CDR3 runs from the conserved cysteine through the conserved F or W. A D gene is named only where the DNA matches it firmly. Clone size is not always given. Where it is, it says once, few, many or a class for expanded clones.

TRBV6-5,TRBJ1-1,-,-,CASSQLEGTEAFF,TGTGCCAGCAGCCAACTGGAGGGCACTGAAGCTTTCTTT
TRBV14,TRBJ1-3,-,-,CASSQVVSDPSGNTIYF,TGTGCCAGCAGCCAAGTAGTATCGGACCCCTCTGGAAACACCATATATTTT
TRBV28,TRBJ1-4,TRBD1,-,CASSPGTGRRSTNEKLFF,TGTGCCAGCAGTCCGGGGACAGGGAGAAGGTCAACTAATGAAAAACTGTTTTTT
TRBV4-1,TRBJ1-1,-,-,CASSQEGGQRDTEAFF,TGCGCCAGCAGCCAAGAAGGGGGGCAAAGGGACACTGAAGCTTTCTTT
TRBV6-6,TRBJ1-3,-,once,CASSSGVAPNGNTIYF,TGTGCCAGCAGTTCGGGGGTGGCCCCAAATGGAAACACCATATATTTT
TRBV25-1,TRBJ2-6,-,few,CASSGGRQDSGANVLTF,TGTGCCAGCAGCGGGGGACGCCAGGACTCTGGGGCCAACGTCCTGACTTTC
TRBV5-4,TRBJ2-1,-,-,CASSWAQGLIPHEQFF,TGTGCCAGCAGCTGGGCACAGGGCCTTATCCCCCATGAGCAGTTCTTC
TRBV19,TRBJ2-7,-,-,CASSISWRQRRYEQYF,TGTGCCAGTAGTATATCCTGGCGGCAGAGACGCTACGAGCAGTACTTC
TRBV10-3,TRBJ1-2,TRBD1,-,CAISSRPRDSRFSYGYTF,TGTGCCATCAGCAGCCGGCCGAGGGACAGCCGATTCTCCTATGGCTACACCTTC
TRBV27,TRBJ2-1,TRBD1,-,CASSSYRDRQFF,TGTGCCAGCAGTTCATACCGGGACAGGCAGTTCTTC
TRBV6-5,TRBJ1-3,TRBD1,-,CASSQGRGSGNTIYF,TGTGCCAGCAGCCAGGGCAGGGGGTCTGGAAACACCATATATTTT
TRBV10-3,TRBJ2-7,TRBD1,-,CAISEQGANFEQYF,TGTGCCATCAGTGAGCAGGGGGCCAATTTCGAGCAGTACTTC
TRBV28,TRBJ1-5,-,-,CASRRQGSQPQHF,TGTGCCAGCAGAAGGCAGGGAAGTCAGCCCCAGCATTTT
TRBV5-1,TRBJ2-1,-,-,CASSLVLNEQFF,TGCGCCAGCAGCTTGGTTTTAAATGAGCAGTTCTTC
TRBV28,TRBJ1-1,-,-,CASSLTRQDPFF,TGTGCCAGCAGTTTAACGAGACAGGATCCTTTCTTT
TRBV2,TRBJ2-1,TRBD2,-,CASSETTSGYNEQFF,TGTGCCAGCAGTGAAACGACTAGCGGGTACAATGAGCAGTTCTTC
TRBV6-5,TRBJ2-5,TRBD1,few,CASIRTGGFGETQYF,TGTGCCAGCATACGGACAGGGGGCTTTGGGGAGACCCAGTACTTC
TRBV6-6,TRBJ1-5,-,-,CASSPQGRGNQPQHF,TGTGCCAGCAGCCCGCAGGGTAGGGGCAATCAGCCCCAGCATTTT
TRBV19,TRBJ2-3,-,-,CASSIGNSYTDTQYF,TGTGCCAGTAGTATTGGAAACAGCTACACAGATACGCAGTATTTT
TRBV30,TRBJ1-2,-,-,CAWSVHGMGYTF,TGTGCCTGGAGTGTACACGGGATGGGCTACACCTTC
TRBV9,TRBJ2-1,-,-,CASSPQDASYNEQFF,TGTGCCAGCAGCCCCCAGGACGCCTCCTACAATGAGCAGTTCTTC
TRBV19,TRBJ2-3,TRBD2,-,CASTKGLAGGRSTDTQYF,TGTGCCAGTACCAAAGGACTAGCGGGAGGCCGAAGCACAGATACGCAGTATTTT
TRBV4-1,TRBJ2-1,TRBD1,-,CASSQDPTGGFYNEQFF,TGCGCCAGCAGCCAAGATCCTACAGGGGGATTCTACAATGAGCAGTTCTTC
TRBV2,TRBJ1-2,-,once,CASSVWGGGYTF,TGTGCCAGCAGTGTTTGGGGGGGAGGCTACACCTTC
TRBV9,TRBJ2-7,TRBD2,-,CASSSRAGRSYEQYF,TGTGCCAGCAGCTCCAGAGCGGGACGGTCCTACGAGCAGTACTTC
TRBV11-2,TRBJ1-2,-,-,CASSSLRVSTNYGYTF,TGTGCCAGCAGCTCTCTCCGGGTCTCAACTAACTATGGCTACACCTTC
TRBV6-4,TRBJ2-7,-,-,CAIPALGGGNSSRTYEQYF,TGTGCCATTCCGGCCTTAGGGGGGGGCAATAGCTCTCGCACCTACGAGCAGTACTTC
TRBV18,TRBJ2-3,TRBD1,-,CASSTGGTDTQYF,TGTGCCAGCTCTACAGGGGGCACAGATACGCAGTATTTT
TRBV18,TRBJ1-3,TRBD1,-,CASSNTGGSGNTIYF,TGTGCCAGCTCAAATACAGGGGGCTCTGGAAACACCATATATTTT